This T cell receptor beta chain was recovered during a study of cytotoxic CD8 clonotypes in ibrutinib-treated CLL. This CDR3 is 11 amino acids long. The V and J ends lost 0 bases and 9 bases respectively, with 3 bases between them. Germline V gives CDR1 MNHEY, CDR2 SVGAGI. Some clones are missing from TCRdb's copy, which holds only in-frame ones; the method was immunoSEQ multiplex PCR. The table shows approximately 190,000 clones, with 60% to 80% occurring only once. The sample here was PBMCs, taken after 12 months of ibrutinib treatment. The rearrangement links TRBV6-5 to TRBJ2-4; no definite D call. The receptor was derived from a human donor with chronic lymphocytic leukemia. CDR3 in amino acids: CASSYSGIQYF. The CDR3 coding sequence is TGTGCCAGCAGTTACTCGGGCATTCAGTACTTC.